This T cell receptor beta chain was captured by sequencing in a study of blood T cell repertoires in COVID-19. Looking at the study overall: Whether acute or convalescent, the COVID-19 samples came from the United States, Italy and Spain. Nucleic acid was either cDNA or gDNA, and it came from T cells, B-cell-depleted T cells, or PBMCs.

Trimming took 4 bases from V and 8 from J, leaving 23 bases between them. CDR1 is SGHNT, CDR2 YENEEA, per germline. The length of the CDR3 is 17 residues. Authors' analysis steps: Cell counts per sample came from amplifying reference gene primers. Profiling relied on immunoSEQ multiplex PCR, and the TCRdb table lists in-frame clones only, not all of them. V, J and clone size derive from that table, while D and trimming were established from the DNA sequence. The sample yields hundreds of thousands of clones, roughly 80% seen once. The TCR originated in a woman of 80 years or more with acute or convalescent COVID-19. The genes are TRBV11-3 and TRBJ2-2; TRBD2 might be the D (7 bases). Sequencing used peripheral blood. CDR3 sequence: CASSSSLWGGLGGELFF. Here the CDR3 DNA reads TGTGCCAGCAGCTCGTCCCTATGGGGGGGCCTGGGAGGGGAGCTGTTTTTT.